This record covers a single T cell receptor (beta chain). This sample stems from a study of blood T cell repertoires in COVID-19. V was pared by 4 bases and J by 0 bases, with 5 bases between. Germline V CDR1 and CDR2: MNHEY, SVGEGT. The CDR3 is made up of 13 amino acids. The protocol was immunoSEQ multiplex PCR, while the TCRdb copy is restricted to in-frame clones and leaves out a portion. The sample lists hundreds of thousands of clones, about 85% occurring once. The sample taken for sequencing was peripheral blood. The TCR originated in a young man with active or convalescent COVID-19. The chain has TRBV6-2 or TRBV6-3 and TRBJ2-3; D unclear. DNA of the CDR3: TGTGCCAGCAGTTTGGCTAGCACAGATACGCAGTATTTT. It encodes CASSLASTDTQYF.